This T cell receptor beta chain came from a study of blood T cell repertoires in COVID-19. Study-level background: Sites across the United States, Italy and Spain contributed samples from acute and convalescent COVID-19. From T cells, B-cell-depleted T cells, or PBMCs came the material, which was cDNA or gDNA.

This clone appeared once. Original data processing: Amplification with reference gene primers provided the estimates of nucleated cell counts. Clones were sequenced by immunoSEQ multiplex PCR, and TCRdb holds only the in-frame ones, with some missing. The DNA gave D and trimming, while V, J and clone size come from that table. Found here are a few hundred thousand clones, about 86% of them singletons; the top ten hold roughly 6.6%. Seattle participants joined during active infection and were tracked over time. The source material was peripheral blood. This TCR was recovered from a woman aged 55 to 70 with COVID-19, enrolled during active disease.

The CDR3 reads CATSRDRGLAGDEQFF. CDR3 DNA: TGTGCCACCAGCAGAGATCGGGGACTAGCGGGGGATGAGCAGTTCTTC. This chain connects TRBV15 to TRBJ2-1, with 14 bases fitting TRBD2. Germline V CDR1 and CDR2: LNHNV, YYDKDF (reference sequence). The CDR3 is 16 amino acids. Unmatched junction bases numbered 3, after V lost 0 bases and J lost 8 bases.